These T cell receptor beta chains were read from a single sample in a study of HIV-infected patients and healthy controls. TCRdb ran MiXCR on the 5' RACE reads and lists one entry per CDR3 protein. The sample shows 15,000 to 18,000 distinct CDR3 sequences, around 6.7% of them seen only once. Sequencing input: blood. The receptors come from an adult in good health. CDR3s leave out the opening cysteine and the closing phenylalanine or tryptophan.

V	CDR3
TRBV6-5	ASRMRNSPLH
TRBV5-1	ASGREGGGYT
TRBV2	ASSVRTPANTGELF
TRBV6-2/TRBV6-3	ASSRGFNTGELF
TRBV10-3	AISESGGPQPQH
TRBV25-1	ASRATGRDYGYT
TRBV6-1	ASLQGWGNQPQH
TRBV15	ATSPRRQGEEKLF
TRBV24-1	ATSDRDRTRDTQY
TRBV6-6	ASSYRGSQETQY
TRBV29-1	SVRQGNTEAF
TRBV12-3/TRBV12-4	ASSPGRLAF
TRBV24-1	ATSGPSASTDTQY
TRBV20-1	SARILGGPETQY
TRBV7-3	ASSPGSGVILNEQF
TRBV29-1	SVGQKLTDTQY
TRBV30	AWSWDRGAQY
TRBV13	ASSLGGRSYEQY
TRBV20-1	SARTSGRGYYEQY
TRBV7-6	ASSLNRQGWNEKLF
TRBV29-1	SVDGTVNTEAF
TRBV20-1	SASRTGEAYEQY
TRBV7-6	ASSLGRGESGYT